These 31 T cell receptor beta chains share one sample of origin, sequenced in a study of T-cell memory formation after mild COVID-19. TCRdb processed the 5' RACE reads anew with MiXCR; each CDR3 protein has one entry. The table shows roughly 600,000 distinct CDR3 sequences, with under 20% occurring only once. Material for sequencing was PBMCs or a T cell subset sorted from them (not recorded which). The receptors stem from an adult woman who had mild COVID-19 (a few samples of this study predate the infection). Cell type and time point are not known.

The CDR3 coding sequence is TGTGCCAGCAGCTTAGAGTCTAATCCTTTCTTC. Amino acids: CASSLESNPFF. V and J are TRBV7-9 and TRBJ2-1; D is unclear. Per germline, CDR1 SEHNR and CDR2 FQNEAQ (reference sequence). This CDR3 contains 11 residues. Trimming left V 1 base short and J 16 bases short, with 11 bases between.

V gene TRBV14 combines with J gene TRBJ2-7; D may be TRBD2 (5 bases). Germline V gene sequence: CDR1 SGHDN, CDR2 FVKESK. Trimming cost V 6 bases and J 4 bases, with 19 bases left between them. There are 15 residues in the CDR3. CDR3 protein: CASSPAVGPRYEQYF. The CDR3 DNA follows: TGTGCCAGCAGTCCAGCGGTAGGGCCGAGGTACGAGCAGTACTTC.

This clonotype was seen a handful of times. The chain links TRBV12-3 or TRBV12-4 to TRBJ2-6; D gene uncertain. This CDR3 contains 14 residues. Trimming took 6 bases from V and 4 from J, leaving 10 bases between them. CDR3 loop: CASSLYQGANVLTF. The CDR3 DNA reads TGTGCCAGCAGCCTTTATCAGGGGGCCAACGTCCTGACTTTC.

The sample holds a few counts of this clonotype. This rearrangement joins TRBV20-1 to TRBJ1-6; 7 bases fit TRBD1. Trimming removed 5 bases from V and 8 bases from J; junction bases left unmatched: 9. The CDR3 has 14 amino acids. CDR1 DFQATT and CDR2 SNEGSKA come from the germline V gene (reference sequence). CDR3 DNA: TGCAGTGCTGGCACCGGGACAGACTATTCACCCCTCCACTTT. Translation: CSAGTGTDYSPLHF.

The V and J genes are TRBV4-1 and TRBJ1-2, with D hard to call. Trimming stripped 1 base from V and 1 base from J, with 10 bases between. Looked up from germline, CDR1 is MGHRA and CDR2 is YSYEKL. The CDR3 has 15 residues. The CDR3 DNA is TGCGCCAGCAGCCAAGGTTGGGCCGTTAACTATGGCTACACCTTC. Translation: CASSQGWAVNYGYTF.

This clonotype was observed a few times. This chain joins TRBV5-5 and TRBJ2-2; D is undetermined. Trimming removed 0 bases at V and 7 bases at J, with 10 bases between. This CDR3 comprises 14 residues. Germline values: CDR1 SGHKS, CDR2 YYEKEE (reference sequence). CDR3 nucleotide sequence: TGTGCCAGCAGCTTGGATCGGGTATACGGGGAGCTGTTTTTT. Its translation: CASSLDRVYGELFF. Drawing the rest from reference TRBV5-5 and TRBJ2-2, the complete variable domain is DAGVTQSPTHLIKTRGQQVTLRCSPISGHKSVSWYQQVLGQGPQFIFQYYEKEERGRGNFPDRFSARQFPNYSSELNVNALLLGDSALYLCASSLDRVYGELFFGEGSRLTVL.

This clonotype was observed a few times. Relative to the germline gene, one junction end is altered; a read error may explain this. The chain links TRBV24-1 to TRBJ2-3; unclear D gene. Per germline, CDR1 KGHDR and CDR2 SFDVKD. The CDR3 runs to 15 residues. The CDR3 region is CATSDLKSETDTQYF. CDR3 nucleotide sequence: TGTGCCACCAGTGATTTGAAGAGCGAAACAGACACGCAGTATTTT.

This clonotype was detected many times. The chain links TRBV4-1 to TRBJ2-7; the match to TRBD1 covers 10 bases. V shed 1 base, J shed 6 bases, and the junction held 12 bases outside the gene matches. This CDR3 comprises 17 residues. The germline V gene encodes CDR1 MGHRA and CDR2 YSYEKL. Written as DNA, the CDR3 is TGCGCCAGCAGCCAAGGTCTGACGGGACAGGGGATCAGCGAGCAGTACTTC. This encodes CASSQGLTGQGISEQYF.

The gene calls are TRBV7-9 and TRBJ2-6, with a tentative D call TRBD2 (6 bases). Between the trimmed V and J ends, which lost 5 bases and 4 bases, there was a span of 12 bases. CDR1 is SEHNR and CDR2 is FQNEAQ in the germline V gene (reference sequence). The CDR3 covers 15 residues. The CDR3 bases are TGTGCCAGCAGCCCTGGGGGGACGGGGGCCAACGTCCTGACTTTC. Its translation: CASSPGGTGANVLTF.

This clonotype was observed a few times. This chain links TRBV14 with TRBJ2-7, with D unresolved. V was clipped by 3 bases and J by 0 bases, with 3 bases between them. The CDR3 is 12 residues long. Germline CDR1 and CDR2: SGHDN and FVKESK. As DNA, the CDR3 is TGTGCCAGCAGCCATAGCTCCTACGAGCAGTACGTC. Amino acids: CASSHSSYEQYV.

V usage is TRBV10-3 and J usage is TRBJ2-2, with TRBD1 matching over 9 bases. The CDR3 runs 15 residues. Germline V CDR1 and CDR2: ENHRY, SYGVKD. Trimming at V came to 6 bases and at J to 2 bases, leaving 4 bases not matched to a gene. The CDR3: CAISPGQGNTGELFF. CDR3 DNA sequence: TGTGCCATCAGCCCGGGACAGGGTAACACCGGGGAGCTGTTTTTT.

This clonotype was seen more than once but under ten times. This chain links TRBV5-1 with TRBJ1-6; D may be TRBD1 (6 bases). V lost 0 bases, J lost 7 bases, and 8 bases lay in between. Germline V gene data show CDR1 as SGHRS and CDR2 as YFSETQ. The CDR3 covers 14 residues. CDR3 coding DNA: TGCGCCAGCAGCTTGGGGGACAAGAATTCACCCCTCCACTTT. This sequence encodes CASSLGDKNSPLHF. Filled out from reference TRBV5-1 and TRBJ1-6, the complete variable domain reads KAGVTQTPRYLIKTRGQQVTLSCSPISGHRSVSWYQQTPGQGLQFLFEYFSETQRNKGNFPGRFSGRQFSNSRSEMNVSTLELGDSALYLCASSLGDKNSPLHFGNGTRLTVT.

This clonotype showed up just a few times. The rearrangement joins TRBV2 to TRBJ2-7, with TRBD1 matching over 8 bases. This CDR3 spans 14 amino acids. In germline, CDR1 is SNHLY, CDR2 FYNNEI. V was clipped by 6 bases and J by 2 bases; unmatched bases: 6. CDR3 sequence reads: CASSRQGYPYEQYF. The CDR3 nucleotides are TGTGCCAGCAGCAGACAGGGGTACCCCTACGAGCAGTACTTC.

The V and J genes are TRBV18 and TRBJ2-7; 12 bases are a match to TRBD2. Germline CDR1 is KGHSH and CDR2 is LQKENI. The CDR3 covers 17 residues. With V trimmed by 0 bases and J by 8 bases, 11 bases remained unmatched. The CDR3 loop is CASSPPTSGSTTRQQYF. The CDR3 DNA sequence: TGTGCCAGCTCACCACCGACTAGCGGGAGCACCACGCGACAGCAGTACTTC.

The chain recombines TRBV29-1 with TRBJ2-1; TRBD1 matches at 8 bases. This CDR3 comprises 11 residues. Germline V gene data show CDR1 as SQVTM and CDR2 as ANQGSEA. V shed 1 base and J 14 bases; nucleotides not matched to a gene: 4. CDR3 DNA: TGCAGCGTTGAAGTGTCGGACAGGGAGTTCTTC. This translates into CSVEVSDREFF.

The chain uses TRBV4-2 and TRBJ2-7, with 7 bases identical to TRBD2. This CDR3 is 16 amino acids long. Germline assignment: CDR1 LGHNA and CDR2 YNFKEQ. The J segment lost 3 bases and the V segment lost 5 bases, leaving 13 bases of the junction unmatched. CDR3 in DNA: TGTGCCAGCAGCGCCCGGCTCGGGGGAGGGCTCTACGAGCAGTACTTC. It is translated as CASSARLGGGLYEQYF.

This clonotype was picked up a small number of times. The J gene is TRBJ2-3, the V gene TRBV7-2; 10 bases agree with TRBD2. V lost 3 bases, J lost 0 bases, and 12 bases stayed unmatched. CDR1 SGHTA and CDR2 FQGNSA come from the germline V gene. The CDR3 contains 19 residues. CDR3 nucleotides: TGTGCCAGCAGCTTGGGGGGACTAGCGAACCTACCCAGCACAGATACGCAGTATTTT. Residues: CASSLGGLANLPSTDTQYF.

The CDR3 nucleotides are TGTGCCAGCAGCTTAGGACAGGGAGAGCTTTACTACGAGCAGTACTTC. It translates to CASSLGQGELYYEQYF. This chain connects TRBV7-9 to TRBJ2-7; TRBD1 matches at 7 bases. Germline CDR1 is SEHNR and CDR2 is FQNEAQ (reference sequence). The CDR3 length is 16 residues. V gave up 1 base and J gave up 3 bases; unmatched junction bases: 9. Using reference TRBV7-9 and TRBJ2-7 for the parts outside the CDR3, the full variable domain is DTGVSQNPRHKITKRGQNVTFRCDPISEHNRLYWYRQTLGQGPEFLTYFQNEAQLEKSRLLSDRFSAERPKGSFSTLEIQRTEQGDSAMYLCASSLGQGELYYEQYFGPGTRLTVT.

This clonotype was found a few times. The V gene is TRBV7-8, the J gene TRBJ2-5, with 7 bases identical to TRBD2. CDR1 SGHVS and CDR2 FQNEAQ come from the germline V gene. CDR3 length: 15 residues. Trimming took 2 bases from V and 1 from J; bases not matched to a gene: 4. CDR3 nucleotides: TGTGCCAGCAGCTTAAAACGGGGGGTCCAAGAGACCCAGTACTTC. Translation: CASSLKRGVQETQYF.

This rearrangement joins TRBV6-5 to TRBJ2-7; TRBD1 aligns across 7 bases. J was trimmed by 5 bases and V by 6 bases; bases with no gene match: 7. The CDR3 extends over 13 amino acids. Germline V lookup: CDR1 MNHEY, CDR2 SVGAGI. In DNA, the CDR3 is TGTGCCAGCAGCCTCCAGGACAGGCACGAGCAGTACTTC. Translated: CASSLQDRHEQYF.

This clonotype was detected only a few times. For the CDR3, the DNA is TGTGCCAGCAGCCGTCTCTACGAGCAGTACTTC. Translated: CASSRLYEQYF. The chain recombines TRBV3-1 with TRBJ2-7, with unresolved D. Trimming cost V 4 bases and J 3 bases, with 4 bases left between them. Germline CDR1 reads LGHDT; CDR2 reads YNNKEL (reference sequence). This CDR3 is 11 amino acids long.

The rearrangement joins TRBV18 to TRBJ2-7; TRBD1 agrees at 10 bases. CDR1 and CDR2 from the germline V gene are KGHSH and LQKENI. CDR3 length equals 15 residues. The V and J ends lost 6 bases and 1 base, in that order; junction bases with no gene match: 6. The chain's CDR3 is CASSGTGEISYEQYF. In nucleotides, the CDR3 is TGTGCCAGCTCGGGGACAGGGGAGATTTCCTACGAGCAGTACTTC.

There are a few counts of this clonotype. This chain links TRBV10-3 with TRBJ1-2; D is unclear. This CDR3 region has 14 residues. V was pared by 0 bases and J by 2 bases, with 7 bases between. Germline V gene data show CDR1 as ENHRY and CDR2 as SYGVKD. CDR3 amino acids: CAISESPSNYGYTF. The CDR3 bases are TGTGCCATCAGTGAGTCTCCCAGCAACTATGGCTACACCTTC.

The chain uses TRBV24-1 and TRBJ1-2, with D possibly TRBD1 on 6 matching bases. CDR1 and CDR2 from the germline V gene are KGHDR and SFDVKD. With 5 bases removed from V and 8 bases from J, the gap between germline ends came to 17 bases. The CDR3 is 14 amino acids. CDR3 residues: CATSGLQGRDGYTF. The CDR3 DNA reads TGTGCCACCAGTGGCCTACAGGGAAGAGACGGCTACACCTTC.

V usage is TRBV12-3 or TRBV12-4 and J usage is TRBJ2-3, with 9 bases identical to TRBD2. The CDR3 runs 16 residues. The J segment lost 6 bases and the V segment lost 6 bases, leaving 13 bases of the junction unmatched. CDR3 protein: CASRLNPAGGMDTQYF. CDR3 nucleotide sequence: TGTGCCAGCAGACTAAATCCAGCGGGAGGCATGGATACGCAGTATTTT.

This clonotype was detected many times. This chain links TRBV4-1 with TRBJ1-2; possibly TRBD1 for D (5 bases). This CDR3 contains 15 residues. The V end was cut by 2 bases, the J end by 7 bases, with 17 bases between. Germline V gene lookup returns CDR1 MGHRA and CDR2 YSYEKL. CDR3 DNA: TGCGCCAGCAGCCAACCTGGGGCGGGTGGTGGTGGCTACACCTTC. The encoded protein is CASSQPGAGGGGYTF.

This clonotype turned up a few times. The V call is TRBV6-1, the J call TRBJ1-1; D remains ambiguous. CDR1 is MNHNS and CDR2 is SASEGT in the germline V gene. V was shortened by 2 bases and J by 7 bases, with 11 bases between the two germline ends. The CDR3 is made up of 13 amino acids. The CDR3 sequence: CASSESTVFEAFF. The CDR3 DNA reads TGTGCCAGCAGTGAATCGACGGTATTTGAAGCTTTCTTT.

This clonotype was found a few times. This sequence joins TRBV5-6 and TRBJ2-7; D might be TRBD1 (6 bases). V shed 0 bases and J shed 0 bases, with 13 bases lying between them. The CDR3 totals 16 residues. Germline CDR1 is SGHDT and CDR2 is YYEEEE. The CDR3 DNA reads TGTGCCAGCAGCTTGGGTACCGGGACAAGCTCCTACGAGCAGTACTTC. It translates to CASSLGTGTSSYEQYF.

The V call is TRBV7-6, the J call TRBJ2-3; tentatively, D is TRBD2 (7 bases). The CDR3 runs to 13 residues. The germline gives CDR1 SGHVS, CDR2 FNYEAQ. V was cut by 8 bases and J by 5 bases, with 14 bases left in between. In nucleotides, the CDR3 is TGTGCCAGCTGGGGGGGGGCCAAAGATACGCAGTATTTT. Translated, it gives CASWGGAKDTQYF.

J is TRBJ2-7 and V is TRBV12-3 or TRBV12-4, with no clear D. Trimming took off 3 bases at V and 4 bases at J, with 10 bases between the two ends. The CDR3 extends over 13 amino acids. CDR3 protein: CASSFGKIYEQYF. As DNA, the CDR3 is TGTGCCAGCAGTTTCGGCAAGATTTACGAGCAGTACTTC.

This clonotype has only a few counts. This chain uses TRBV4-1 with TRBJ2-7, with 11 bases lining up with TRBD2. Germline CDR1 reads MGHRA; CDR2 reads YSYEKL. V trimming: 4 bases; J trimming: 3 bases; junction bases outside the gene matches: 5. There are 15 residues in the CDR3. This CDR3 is CASSLTSGAVYEQYF. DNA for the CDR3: TGCGCCAGCAGCCTGACTAGCGGGGCTGTCTACGAGCAGTACTTC.